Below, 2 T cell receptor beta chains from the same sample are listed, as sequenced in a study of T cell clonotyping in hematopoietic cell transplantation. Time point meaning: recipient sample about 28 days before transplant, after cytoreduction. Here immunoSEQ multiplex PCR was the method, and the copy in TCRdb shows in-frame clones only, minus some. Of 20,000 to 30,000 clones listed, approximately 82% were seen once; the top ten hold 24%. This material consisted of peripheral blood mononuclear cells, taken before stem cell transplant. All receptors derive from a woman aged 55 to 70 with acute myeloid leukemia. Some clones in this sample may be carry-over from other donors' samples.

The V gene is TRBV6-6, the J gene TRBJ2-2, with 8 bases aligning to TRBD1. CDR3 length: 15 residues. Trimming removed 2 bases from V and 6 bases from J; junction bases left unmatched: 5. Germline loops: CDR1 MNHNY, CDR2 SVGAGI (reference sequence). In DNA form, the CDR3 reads TGTGCCAGCAGTTACCAGGACAGGGCGGCCGGGGAGCTGTTTTTT. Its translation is CASSYQDRAAGELFF.

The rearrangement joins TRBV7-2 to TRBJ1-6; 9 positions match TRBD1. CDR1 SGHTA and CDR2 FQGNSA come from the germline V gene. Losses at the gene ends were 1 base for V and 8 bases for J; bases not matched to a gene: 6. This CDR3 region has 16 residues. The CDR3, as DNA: TGTGCCAGCAGCTTAGAGGGGACAGGGAGGCATTCACCCCTCCACTTT. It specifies CASSLEGTGRHSPLHF.